The clone carrying this T cell receptor beta chain was observed a few times. The CDR3 loop spans 14 amino acids. CDR1 SGHRS and CDR2 YFSETQ come from the germline V gene. V gave up 3 bases and J gave up 0 bases; unmatched junction bases: 3. Authors' data handling: Amplification of reference gene primers provided the estimated nucleated cell counts. The assay was immunoSEQ multiplex PCR, and TCRdb's table has in-frame clones only and misses some. That table supplies the V and J calls and clone size; D and trimming were determined from the DNA. The sample shows 110,000 to 150,000 clones, roughly three quarters of them seen only once. These data originate in a study of blood T cell repertoires in COVID-19. Overall study: From the United States, Italy and Spain came samples of acute and convalescent COVID-19. Nucleic acid was either cDNA or gDNA, and it came from T cells, B-cell-depleted T cells, or PBMCs.

The chain combines TRBV5-1 with TRBJ2-7; 7 bases are shared with TRBD1. This TCR derives from a woman aged 60-70 years with acute or convalescent COVID-19. Sequences were obtained from peripheral blood. The CDR3 reads CASSSTGSSYEQYF. CDR3 sequence (DNA): TGCGCCAGCAGCTCGACAGGGAGCTCCTACGAGCAGTACTTC.